The clone carrying this T cell receptor (beta chain) was counted only a few times. Its antigen is unknown. TCRdb independently ran MiXCR on the RT-PCR reads; one entry per CDR3 protein. The table records about 650,000 distinct CDR3 sequences, approximately 14% of them present only once. This entry is derived from a study of response to subunit inactivated influenza vaccine. General study points: That few new T cells are recruited by each seasonal influenza vaccination was the authors' suggestion.

The germline V gene encodes CDR1 DFQATT and CDR2 SNEGSKA (reference sequence). The V segment lost 1 base and the J segment 2 bases; nucleotides outside the gene matches: 11. The CDR3 runs 16 residues. The chain couples TRBV20-1 to TRBJ2-7; 7 bases align to TRBD2. The receptor was derived from a man between 45 and 60 years old who received an inactivated influenza vaccine. This sample comprised PBMCs from blood, obtained roughly 15 days before vaccination. The CDR3 protein is CSARVVRRGSAYEQYF. Here the CDR3 DNA reads TGCAGTGCTAGAGTTGTTCGGCGGGGGAGTGCCTACGAGCAGTACTTC.